This record looks at one T cell receptor beta chain sequence and its context. What it recognizes is unknown. Unmatched junction bases numbered 6, after V lost 1 base and J lost 5 bases. The germline V gene has CDR1 SGHDT and CDR2 YYEEEE. The CDR3 is made up of 14 amino acids. This specimen belongs to a study of OX40 agonist ivuxolimab in advanced cancers. Study-wide context: Age averaged around 59 years (range roughly 23 to 85), and 70% to 85% were male. Study-wide results and limits: At 0.1-3.0 mg/kg, partial responders had clonal expansion among the lowest observed. The antigen specificity of the peripheral T cells (those that were expanded) was not determined. Averaged across samples, CD8+ T cells carried more expanded clones than CD4+ did.

The table came from immunoSEQ multiplex PCR; TCRdb's copy has only in-frame clones and leaves some out. Here the sample spans approximately 70,000 clones, about 87% being singletons. The sequences come from CD4+ or CD8+ T cells sorted from blood, collected in a trial of the OX40 agonist ivuxolimab. This TCR was sampled from an adult with an advanced solid tumor such as melanoma, head and neck, liver or kidney cancer. The chain has TRBV5-6 and TRBJ2-7, with 7 bases lining up with TRBD1. CDR3 sequence: CASSLFDREDEQYF. CDR3 DNA sequence: TGTGCCAGCAGCTTGTTTGACAGGGAAGACGAGCAGTACTTC.